The 25 T cell receptor beta chains reported below all come from one sample, sequenced in a study of Ad26.COV2.S vaccination and SARS-CoV-2 variants. Indicated treatment: about 20 received Ad26.COV2.S at low or high dose, single or two shots; five or six received placebo; per-sample allocation not given. Day 63 following the first vaccine or placebo injection was when the samples were taken. Using immunoSEQ multiplex PCR, the repertoire was profiled, and TCRdb retains in-frame clones only, with some absent. The sample consists of 440,000 or so clones, around 90% of them appearing once. Here the sequenced sample was peripheral blood, taken in a trial of Ad26.COV2.S vaccine versus placebo. These receptors came from a person aged 18-65 years who received the Ad26.COV2.S COVID-19 vaccine or a placebo.

V gene TRBV3-1 (or the pseudogene TRBV3-2) combines with J gene TRBJ2-1; D not certain. Germline V gives CDR1 LGHDT, CDR2 YNNKEL (reference sequence). V was pared by 8 bases and J by 4 bases, with 24 bases between. The CDR3 extends over 17 amino acids. This chain's CDR3 is CASGVHPFRAPYNEQFF. Here the CDR3 DNA reads TGTGCCAGCGGGGTCCACCCTTTCCGGGCCCCATACAATGAGCAGTTCTTC.

The chain is built from TRBV9 and TRBJ2-5; the D gene is possibly TRBD2 (7 bases). V lost 4 bases to trimming and J lost 2 bases, with 18 bases between them. Germline V lookup: CDR1 SGDLS, CDR2 YYNGEE. The CDR3 sequence is 16 residues long. Here the CDR3 DNA reads TGTGCCAGCAGCCTCGAGGGGGGGGCGGCACAAGAGACCCAGTACTTC. Its translation is CASSLEGGAAQETQYF.

The rearrangement links TRBV3-1 (or the pseudogene TRBV3-2) to TRBJ2-7; D possibly matches TRBD1 or TRBD2 (5 bases each). The CDR3 covers 16 residues. The germline V gene has CDR1 LGHDT and CDR2 YNNKEL (reference sequence). Trimming removed 3 bases at V and 5 bases at J, with 20 bases between. In DNA form, the CDR3 reads TGTGCCAGCAGCCACTCTCCGGGCCTAGGGACCCACGAGCAGTACTTC. Encoded protein: CASSHSPGLGTHEQYF.

The rearrangement links TRBV7-2 to TRBJ2-6, with D maybe TRBD2 (6 bases). The V end lost 1 base, the J end lost 2 bases, and 9 bases lay between the germline ends. The CDR3 loop spans 16 amino acids. CDR1 is SGHTA and CDR2 is FQGNSA in the germline V gene. In nucleotides, the CDR3 is TGTGCCAGCAGCTTAGTCGGCGGGGCTGGGGCCAACGTCCTGACTTTC. This sequence encodes CASSLVGGAGANVLTF.

The chain links TRBV28 to TRBJ2-7; no clear D gene. V lost 3 bases to trimming and J lost 0 bases, with 9 bases between them. The CDR3 extends over 14 amino acids. In germline, CDR1 is MDHEN, CDR2 SYDVKM. The CDR3 DNA sequence: TGTGCCAGCAGTTTTGAAGGTGGCTCCTACGAGCAGTACTTC. Translated, it gives CASSFEGGSYEQYF.

The chain joins TRBV10-3 to TRBJ2-3; 9 bases agree with TRBD1. The CDR3 is 13 amino acids. CDR1 is ENHRY and CDR2 is SYGVKD in the germline V gene. With 10 bases clipped from V and 6 bases from J, the junction kept 8 bases outside the gene matches. DNA for the CDR3: TGTGCCACCCGGGACAGGGTGGAGGATACGCAGTATTTT. It codes for CATRDRVEDTQYF.

The J gene is TRBJ1-2, the V gene TRBV6-5; no clear D gene. The CDR3 is 14 amino acids. Deletions cut 6 bases from V and 2 bases from J, with 13 bases between. Germline V CDR1 and CDR2: MNHEY, SVGAGI. Written as DNA, the CDR3 is TGTGCCAGCAGGACGAGGTGGACCAACTATGGCTACACCTTC. It specifies CASRTRWTNYGYTF.

The rearrangement joins TRBV11-3 to TRBJ1-6; D gene unclear. Between the trimmed V and J ends, which lost 5 bases and 7 bases, there was a span of 15 bases. From germline, CDR1 is SGHNT and CDR2 YENEEA. The CDR3 spans 15 residues. DNA of the CDR3: TGTGCCAGCAGCCACCGGACCGGACCCAATTCACCCCTCCACTTT. This codes for CASSHRTGPNSPLHF.

J is TRBJ2-5 and V is TRBV15; TRBD2 might be the D (5 bases). Per germline, CDR1 LNHNV and CDR2 YYDKDF (reference sequence). V was trimmed by 0 bases and J by 1 base, leaving 12 bases between them. The CDR3 runs 16 residues. CDR3 DNA: TGTGCCACCAGCAGAGATGTGGCGGGTCCCCAAGAGACCCAGTACTTC. Its protein is CATSRDVAGPQETQYF. Variable domain in full (rest from reference TRBV15 and TRBJ2-5): DAMVIQNPRYQVTQFGKPVTLSCSQTLNHNVMYWYQQKSSQAPKLLFHYYDKDFNNEADTPDNFQSRRPNTSFCFLDIRSPGLGDTAMYLCATSRDVAGPQETQYFGPGTRLLVL.

Here the CDR3 DNA reads TGTGCCAGCCTAGCAAGTTTGAGCCGAGGGCACACTGAAGCTTTCTTT. Its protein is CASLASLSRGHTEAFF. This chain links TRBV28 with TRBJ1-1; D not resolved. The germline V and J ends were trimmed by 8 bases and 3 bases, with 22 bases remaining between them. CDR3 length: 16 amino acids. CDR1 is MDHEN, CDR2 SYDVKM, per germline.

The V gene is TRBV14, the J gene TRBJ2-1, with 8 bases lining up with TRBD2. The CDR3 is made up of 15 amino acids. Germline lookup yields CDR1 SGHDN and CDR2 FVKESK. The V and J ends lost 0 bases and 6 bases, in that order; junction bases with no gene match: 4. CDR3 nucleotides: TGTGCCAGCAGCCAAGACGCGGGACTAGGCAATGAGCAGTTCTTC. Its protein product is CASSQDAGLGNEQFF. Full variable domain (rest looked up from reference TRBV14 and TRBJ2-1): EAGVTQFPSHSVIEKGQTVTLRCDPISGHDNLYWYRRVMGKEIKFLLHFVKESKQDESGMPNNRFLAERTGGTYSTLKVQPAELEDSGVYFCASSQDAGLGNEQFFGPGTRLTVL.

The chain employs TRBV30 and TRBJ2-7, with D maybe TRBD1 (6 bases). V lost 5 bases and J lost 6, with 11 bases in between. Germline V gene lookup returns CDR1 GTSNPN and CDR2 SVGIG (reference sequence). This CDR3 region has 11 residues. CDR3 sequence: CAWGGSGEQYF. CDR3 nucleotides: TGTGCCTGGGGGGGCTCGGGCGAGCAGTACTTC.

This chain connects TRBV24-1 to TRBJ1-2, with D tentatively TRBD1 (6 bases). Germline V gives CDR1 KGHDR, CDR2 SFDVKD. V lost 4 bases and J 7 bases, leaving 24 bases between the germline ends. This CDR3 contains 17 residues. CDR3 region: CATSDRFAPGGRVGYTF. The DNA for the CDR3 is TGTGCCACCAGTGACCGATTTGCGCCCGGGGGCAGGGTTGGCTACACCTTC.

The chain links TRBV27 to TRBJ2-1; no firm D call. This CDR3 has 13 residues. The germline CDR1 and CDR2 sequences are MNHEY and SMNVEV (reference sequence). Trimming removed 0 bases at V and 8 bases at J, with 8 bases between. The CDR3 nucleotides are TGTGCCAGCAGTTTATCGGTAGTCCATGAGCAGTTCTTC. Its protein is CASSLSVVHEQFF.

Concerning this clone itself: One base away lies a much larger clone, so this may be a sequencing read error. V gene TRBV11-2 combines with J gene TRBJ1-3, with D uncertain. Germline V lookup: CDR1 SGHAT, CDR2 FQNNGV. V was cut by 5 bases and J by 2 bases, with 1 base left in between. The CDR3 is made up of 11 amino acids. This chain's CDR3 is CASSPGNTIYF. The DNA of the CDR3 is TGTGCCAGCAGCCCTGGAAACACCATATATTTT. Filled out from reference TRBV11-2 and TRBJ1-3, the complete variable domain reads EAGVAQSPRYKIIEKRQSVAFWCNPISGHATLYWYQQILGQGPKLLIQFQNNGVVDDSQLPKDRFSAERLKGVDSTLKIQPAKLEDSAVYLCASSPGNTIYFGEGSWLTVV.

This clone showed up just once. The chain links TRBV5-1 to TRBJ2-3; tentative D call: TRBD1 (6 bases). The V gene lost 5 bases and the J gene lost 8 bases, with 24 bases spanning the gap. This CDR3 has 16 residues. Looked up from germline, CDR1 is SGHRS and CDR2 is YFSETQ. CDR3 region: CASREWRTTTQGTQYF. As DNA, the CDR3 is TGCGCCAGCAGAGAATGGCGGACCACCACACAGGGTACGCAGTATTTT. Using reference TRBV5-1 and TRBJ2-3 for the parts outside the CDR3, the full variable domain is KAGVTQTPRYLIKTRGQQVTLSCSPISGHRSVSWYQQTPGQGLQFLFEYFSETQRNKGNFPGRFSGRQFSNSRSEMNVSTLELGDSALYLCASREWRTTTQGTQYFGPGTRLTVL.

J is TRBJ2-1 and V is TRBV29-1; the match to TRBD2 covers 8 bases. The CDR3 consists of 14 residues. Per the germline V gene, CDR1 is SQVTM and CDR2 is ANQGSEA. Trimming cost V 5 bases and J 2 bases; bases outside gene matches: 5. CDR3: CSVPSGSAYNEQFF. The CDR3 region has the DNA TGCAGCGTTCCCAGCGGGAGCGCCTACAATGAGCAGTTCTTC.

The J gene is TRBJ2-3, the V gene TRBV15; 9 bases map to TRBD2. The CDR3 runs 14 residues. V shed 1 base, J shed 4 bases, and the junction held 0 bases outside the gene matches. Germline CDR1 LNHNV, CDR2 YYDKDF (reference sequence). This CDR3 reads CATSRGLAADTQYF. The CDR3 DNA follows: TGTGCCACCAGCAGAGGACTAGCGGCAGATACGCAGTATTTT.

Only one count was recorded for this clone. The gene calls are TRBV12-3 or TRBV12-4 and TRBJ1-2; tentative D call: TRBD1 (6 bases). V was trimmed by 8 bases and J by 3 bases, leaving 10 bases between them. The CDR3 runs 12 residues. For the CDR3, the DNA is TGTGCCAGCGGGGGACAAGACTATGGCTACACCTTC. Protein sequence: CASGGQDYGYTF.

The V and J genes are TRBV24-1 and TRBJ2-1; D not certain. Germline CDR1 KGHDR, CDR2 SFDVKD. The CDR3 spans 12 residues. Between the trimmed V and J ends, which lost 8 bases and 10 bases, there was a span of 14 bases. Here the CDR3 DNA reads TGTGCCACCACCGCCGCGGACGGAGAGCAGTTCTTC. Translating gives CATTAADGEQFF.

The chain is built from TRBV5-1 and TRBJ1-5, with no clear D. The length of the CDR3 is 13 residues. V was shortened by 7 bases and J by 5 bases, with 13 bases between the two germline ends. Germline lookup yields CDR1 SGHRS and CDR2 YFSETQ. The chain's CDR3 is CASLRRRDQPQHF. The DNA for the CDR3 is TGCGCCAGCCTACGACGGCGGGATCAGCCCCAGCATTTT.

V usage is TRBV14 and J usage is TRBJ1-4, with TRBD1 as a possible D gene (5 bases). This CDR3 spans 13 amino acids. Germline V lookup: CDR1 SGHDN, CDR2 FVKESK. Trimming stripped 9 bases from V and 3 bases from J, with 11 bases between. As DNA, the CDR3 is TGTGCCAGTCGGGGGTGGGCTAATGAAAAACTGTTTTTT. Translating gives CASRGWANEKLFF.

This chain connects TRBV9 to TRBJ2-7, with D maybe TRBD2 (6 bases). V dropped 4 bases and J dropped 0 bases, with 11 bases sitting between them. The length of the CDR3 is 14 residues. Germline V gene lookup returns CDR1 SGDLS and CDR2 YYNGEE. The CDR3 region has the DNA TGTGCCAGCAGCTTAGCGGTTAGCTCCTACGAGCAGTACTTC. Its translation is CASSLAVSSYEQYF.

This rearrangement joins TRBV11-2 to TRBJ1-2; D might be TRBD1 (6 bases). Germline CDR1 is SGHAT and CDR2 is FQNNGV. The CDR3 runs to 14 residues. Deletions cut 5 bases from V and 8 bases from J, with 18 bases between. The CDR3: CASSPEQGLGGYTF. The CDR3 coding sequence is TGTGCCAGCAGCCCTGAACAGGGTTTGGGCGGCTACACCTTC.

This chain joins TRBV4-1 and TRBJ1-1; 8 bases are shared with TRBD1. With 2 bases clipped from V and 10 bases from J, the junction kept 12 bases outside the gene matches. This CDR3 is built from 15 residues. Germline lookup yields CDR1 MGHRA and CDR2 YSYEKL. CDR3 loop: CASSQQGQGQSRAFF. CDR3 nucleotide sequence: TGCGCCAGCAGCCAACAAGGACAGGGCCAAAGTCGAGCTTTCTTT.